This note documents a single T cell receptor (beta chain) sequence. The antigen remains unidentified. The authors generated TCR beta cDNA through 5'RACE template switching with UMIs. TCRdb reanalyzed the 5' RACE reads, giving one entry per CDR3 protein sequence and no DNA. Recorded for this sample: about 20,000 distinct CDR3 sequences. There are 14 residues in the CDR3. Germline V gene lookup returns CDR1 MNHEY and CDR2 SVGEGT. This record belongs to a study of T cells expressing NK-cell markers. Study context: Each TCR beta repertoire originated in sorted T cells that were CD3+CD56+NKG2C+, CD3+CD56+NKG2C- or CD3+CD56-NKG2C+. Just one sequenced donor of eight was HCMV-seronegative, while seven were seropositive.

Points from the study as a whole: The contribution of dominant NKG2C+ clonotypes to CD8+ T cells in a handful of donors was about 1.0-7.0%.

This TCR was recovered from a man aged 18-69 years in good health. This chain links TRBV6-2 or TRBV6-3 with TRBJ2-7. Material for sequencing was blood T cells: a sorted CD56 or NKG2C T cell subset, CD4+ or CD8+ T cells, or bulk PBMC T cells (not recorded which). The CDR3 sequence: CASSLRELSYEQYF.